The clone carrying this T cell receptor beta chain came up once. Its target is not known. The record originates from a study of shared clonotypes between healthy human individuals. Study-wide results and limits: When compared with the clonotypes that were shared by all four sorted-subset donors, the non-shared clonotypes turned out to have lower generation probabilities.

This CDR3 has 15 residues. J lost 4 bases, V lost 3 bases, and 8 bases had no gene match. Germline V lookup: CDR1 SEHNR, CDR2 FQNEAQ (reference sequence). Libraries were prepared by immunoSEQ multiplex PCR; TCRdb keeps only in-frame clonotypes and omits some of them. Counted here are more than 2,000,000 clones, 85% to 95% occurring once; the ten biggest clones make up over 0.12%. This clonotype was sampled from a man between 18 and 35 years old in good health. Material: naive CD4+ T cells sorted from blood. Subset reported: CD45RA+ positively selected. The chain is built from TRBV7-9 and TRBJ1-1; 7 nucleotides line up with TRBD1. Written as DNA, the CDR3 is TGTGCCAGCAGCTTTGTCGACAGGGTTTCCACTGAAGCTTTCTTT. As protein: CASSFVDRVSTEAFF.